This note documents a single T cell receptor (beta chain) sequence. This clonotype appeared many times. What this receptor recognizes is not known. The sample holds no much larger clone one base away, and base qualities are not on file. The data were taken from a study of neurological immune-mediated disorders (dated by TCRdb to between 2017 and 2020). As for the study more broadly: Peripheral blood TCR-beta repertoires from patients with HTLV-I-associated myelopathy (HAM/TSP), patients with multiple sclerosis, and healthy controls were compared in the study using UMI-based sequencing. The cohort included approximately 70 subjects: 14 with HAM/TSP, about 34 with multiple sclerosis, and around 20 healthy controls. The roughly 110 TCR-beta libraries included longitudinal samples, technical triplicates and paired sorted CD4+ and CD8+ T-cell subsets alongside PBMC samples. Longitudinal HAM/TSP donors and healthy donors each had 3 time-points at intervals of about 3-45 months.

The time point label for this specimen denotes: longitudinal time-point 3. Libraries from unsorted PBMCs were made from 2 million PBMCs kept in RNAlater at -80 degrees C until RNA extraction. Peripheral blood was subjected to Ficoll-Hypaque density gradient centrifugation to isolate PBMCs, which were then cryopreserved in liquid nitrogen. CDR1 DFQATT and CDR2 SNEGSKA were looked up in the germline V gene (reference sequence). Cut back by 0 bases and 1 base, the V and J ends lie 9 bases apart. The CDR3 starts with the cysteine, ends with the phenylalanine, and has 14 residues. CDR3 DNA only is kept here, 42 bases in frame from base 1. cDNA was synthesized by template-switch 5'RACE using a primer carrying a 10-nucleotide random unique molecular identifier by which each TCR transcript was tagged. Over 180 million TCR-beta sequences, covering 15-18 subjects, were produced in each sequencing run. The RNeasy kit was used for extraction of total RNA. Using the KAPA Real-time Library Amplification kit, TCR-beta VDJ regions were amplified with primers for the TCR constant region and the 5'RACE anchor. A first PCR added sample indexes and Illumina adaptors, after which a second PCR increased the library yield. After Ampure bead purification, the TCR product of roughly 650 bp was size-selected on a 2% E-gel SizeSelection system. Library quality was checked on a Bioanalyzer, concentration was measured with Qubit, and libraries were quantified with the Kapa Library Quantification kit before pooling. An Illumina HiSeq 2500 sequenced the libraries paired-end 2 x 150 bp. To increase sequence diversity, roughly 24-31% phiX was spiked into each library pool. From the authors' description of their analysis: The quality-filtered reads were processed with the UMI-based MiGEC pipeline, whose error correction step removed more than 85% of the raw TCR sequences. VDJ genes were aligned to IMGT germline references, and clonotypes were defined by unique CDR3 amino acid sequence plus V-J genes. VDJtools evaluated clonal expansion, Shannon diversity and CDR3 relatedness (CalcPairwiseDistances, ClusterSamples); CLCbio workbench built phylogenetic trees. A clone was classed as expanded if it had 8 or more unique UMIs, a cutoff based on coefficient-of-variation modelling across technical triplicates. In-frame beta chains were kept once TCRdb had trimmed the public reads at Q25 with fastp and called clones with MiXCR. Identical CDR3 protein sequences are pooled into one entry, listed with their most common genes and DNA. The V and J calls were determined by TCRdb, not by the authors. This sample is represented by about 99,000 distinct CDR3 sequences; approximately 10% of them were singletons. About 3% of the sample is held by the ten biggest clonotypes.

The study at large found these results: TCR clonal expansion was greatest in HAM/TSP patients and smallest in MS patients, who ranked below even healthy controls. Across subjects, expanded clones never shared an identical CDR3 amino acid sequence, which suggests that the TCR-beta repertoires in every group were private.

This receptor was taken from a female donor with HTLV-1-associated myelopathy (HAM/TSP). Sequenced: PBMCs. The chain joins TRBV20-1 to TRBJ2-5, and perhaps TRBD1 as D gene, on 5 matching bases. The CDR3 loop reads CSARDSRAQETQYF. The DNA is as follows: TGCAGTGCTAGAGATAGCAGGGCCCAAGAGACCCAGTACTTC.